Described below is a single T cell receptor (beta chain) sequence and its context. In the source study's methods: It was from reference gene primer amplification that nucleated cell counts were estimated. This table comes from immunoSEQ multiplex PCR, and its TCRdb copy is limited to in-frame clones, with some not included. That table furnishes V, J and clone size, whereas the DNA furnished D and trimming. Here the sample spans roughly 54,000 clones, 80% to 90% being singletons. The data are from a study of blood T cell repertoires in COVID-19. Study overall: Spain, Italy and the United States supplied samples that represented acute and convalescent COVID-19. Nucleic acid was either cDNA or gDNA, and it came from T cells, B-cell-depleted T cells, or PBMCs.

The CDR3 is made up of 15 amino acids. The ends were cut back, 2 bases at V and 5 bases at J, with 12 bases in the middle. Per the germline V gene, CDR1 is SEHNR and CDR2 is FQNEAQ (reference sequence). The chain employs TRBV7-9 and TRBJ1-4; no clear D gene. Material: peripheral blood. The receptor's source is a human donor in a cohort sampled during active COVID-19. CDR3 DNA: TGTGCCAGCAGCTTACATAGGCAGCGGAATGAAAAACTGTTTTTT. It specifies CASSLHRQRNEKLFF.